These 17 T cell receptor beta chains originate from one sample sequenced in a study of T cell responses to AZD1222 COVID-19 vaccine. Using immunoSEQ multiplex PCR, the repertoire was profiled, and TCRdb retains in-frame clones only, with some absent. Here the sample spans 160,000 or so clones, approximately 89% being singletons. This material consisted of peripheral blood, taken on day 0 of AZD1222 vaccination. The receptors originated from an adult in good health.

This chain connects TRBV7-9 to TRBJ1-1; D is unclear. The CDR3 covers 16 residues. V was cut by 1 base and J by 2 bases, with 14 bases left in between. Germline loops: CDR1 SEHNR, CDR2 FQNEAQ (reference sequence). The CDR3 coding sequence is TGTGCCAGCAGCTTAGTGCGTCGGCCCTCCAACACTGAAGCTTTCTTT. The encoded protein is CASSLVRRPSNTEAFF. The full variable domain, with the rest looked up from reference TRBV7-9 and TRBJ1-1, is DTGVSQNPRHKITKRGQNVTFRCDPISEHNRLYWYRQTLGQGPEFLTYFQNEAQLEKSRLLSDRFSAERPKGSFSTLEIQRTEQGDSAMYLCASSLVRRPSNTEAFFGQGTRLTVV.

The chain has TRBV6-5 and TRBJ2-1; D is ambiguous. Between the trimmed V and J ends, which lost 7 bases and 7 bases, there was a span of 14 bases. Germline-derived CDR1 and CDR2 are MNHEY and SVGAGI. The CDR3 length is 13 residues. For the CDR3, the DNA is TGTGCCAGCACAAGCAGCGTTGAGAATGAGCAGTTCTTC. Amino acids: CASTSSVENEQFF.

The V call is TRBV12-3 or TRBV12-4, the J call TRBJ2-5; D not resolved. The CDR3 totals 12 residues. Trimming removed 1 base from V and 12 bases from J, with 12 bases in between. For the CDR3, the DNA is TGTGCCAGCAGTTTAGGGACGCCTCGCGAGTACTTC. This sequence encodes CASSLGTPREYF.

CDR3 loop: CASSLRDRGRVDQPQHF. CDR3 bases: TGCGCCAGCAGCTTGCGCGACAGGGGGCGAGTGGATCAGCCCCAGCATTTT. The V and J genes are TRBV5-1 and TRBJ1-5; 10 bases agree with TRBD1. This CDR3 comprises 17 residues. The J segment lost 5 bases and the V segment lost 1 base, leaving 9 bases of the junction unmatched. CDR1 and CDR2 (germline): SGHRS, YFSETQ.

This chain joins TRBV29-1 and TRBJ2-1; the D gene is possibly TRBD2 (6 bases). Trimming stripped 5 bases from V and 3 bases from J, with 11 bases between. Germline V gene data show CDR1 as SQVTM and CDR2 as ANQGSEA. The CDR3 contains 13 residues. The chain's CDR3 is CSVPQEGYNEQFF. CDR3 DNA sequence: TGCAGCGTTCCTCAGGAGGGCTACAATGAGCAGTTCTTC.

The CDR3 loop is CASGWTFYEQYF. The CDR3 DNA follows: TGTGCCAGCGGATGGACCTTCTACGAGCAGTACTTC. The genes are TRBV2 and TRBJ2-7; D is ambiguous. The ends were cut back, 8 bases at V and 3 bases at J, with 11 bases in the middle. Germline V gene lookup returns CDR1 SNHLY and CDR2 FYNNEI. The CDR3 has 12 amino acids.

The rearrangement joins TRBV6-4 to TRBJ1-6, with 7 nucleotides matching TRBD1. The CDR3 runs 13 residues. Germline-derived CDR1 and CDR2 are MRHNA and SNTAGT. The V and J ends lost 6 bases and 7 bases, in that order; junction bases with no gene match: 3. The CDR3 DNA sequence: TGTGCCAGCAGCGGACAGGCAAATTCACCCCTCCACTTT. As protein: CASSGQANSPLHF.

The sample holds one count of this clone. This chain connects TRBV20-1 to TRBJ1-5; D gene uncertain. The V and J ends lost 3 bases and 0 bases respectively, with 6 bases between them. This CDR3 has 13 residues. From germline, CDR1 is DFQATT and CDR2 SNEGSKA (reference sequence). The DNA of the CDR3 is TGCAGTGCTAGTGAGGGTAGCAATCAGCCCCAGCATTTT. Its protein product is CSASEGSNQPQHF.

This clone was picked up one time. The rearrangement links TRBV11-3 to TRBJ2-1; 10 bases match TRBD1. V shed 4 bases and J 5 bases; nucleotides not matched to a gene: 8. CDR1 is SGHNT, CDR2 YENEEA, per germline. This CDR3 contains 16 residues. CDR3 amino acids: CASSSYEGQGDNEQFF. CDR3 sequence (DNA): TGTGCCAGCAGCTCCTACGAAGGACAGGGGGACAATGAGCAGTTCTTC.

The chain recombines TRBV28 with TRBJ2-1; D is ambiguous. This CDR3 is 11 amino acids long. Germline V gene data show CDR1 as MDHEN and CDR2 as SYDVKM. The V gene lost 8 bases and the J gene lost 3 bases, with 5 bases spanning the gap. This CDR3 reads CASRIYNEQFF. The CDR3 DNA reads TGTGCCAGCCGCATCTACAATGAGCAGTTCTTC.

V is TRBV5-1 and J is TRBJ2-2; the D gene is possibly TRBD1 (6 bases). CDR1 SGHRS and CDR2 YFSETQ come from the germline V gene. The CDR3 is made up of 15 amino acids. The V gene lost 2 bases and the J gene lost 5 bases, with 13 bases spanning the gap. The CDR3 is CASSFTGKGTGELFF. CDR3 in DNA: TGCGCCAGCAGCTTTACAGGGAAGGGTACCGGGGAGCTGTTTTTT.

This clone was seen a single time. The chain carries TRBV6-5 and TRBJ2-7; the match to TRBD2 covers 7 bases. CDR1 MNHEY and CDR2 SVGAGI come from the germline V gene. The CDR3 loop spans 14 amino acids. The ends lost 5 bases at V and 4 bases at J; junction bases unmatched: 8. The CDR3 sequence is CASSPAAGRYEQYF. The CDR3 DNA is TGTGCCAGCAGTCCGGCAGCGGGAAGGTACGAGCAGTACTTC.

V and J are TRBV7-2 and TRBJ2-7, with 7 bases that match TRBD1. Germline V gene lookup returns CDR1 SGHTA and CDR2 FQGNSA. The CDR3 totals 14 residues. With V trimmed by 5 bases and J by 6 bases, 10 bases remained unmatched. The DNA for the CDR3 is TGTGCCAGCAGCCTCTCGACAGGGTTGGCCGAGCAGTACTTC. Translated: CASSLSTGLAEQYF.

The rearrangement joins TRBV3-1 (or the pseudogene TRBV3-2) to TRBJ1-4; D might be TRBD1 (6 bases). The CDR3 length is 13 residues. V lost 6 bases and J 8 bases, leaving 13 bases between the germline ends. Germline CDR1 LGHDT, CDR2 YNNKEL (reference sequence). Here the CDR3 DNA reads TGTGCCAGCAGTTCCGGGACACCCGAAAAACTGTTTTTT. This gives the protein CASSSGTPEKLFF.

The CDR3 region is CASSIARTGRTEAFF. For the CDR3, the DNA is TGTGCCAGTAGTATAGCCAGGACAGGAAGGACTGAAGCTTTCTTT. The chain links TRBV19 to TRBJ1-1; TRBD1 aligns across 7 bases. This CDR3 is 15 amino acids long. Per germline, CDR1 LNHDA and CDR2 SQIVND (reference sequence). The junction had 7 bases not matched to a gene; V was cut back by 1 base and J by 5 bases.

The chain recombines TRBV5-1 with TRBJ2-1, with 10 bases lining up with TRBD2. V was pared by 2 bases and J by 8 bases, with 7 bases of the junction left unmatched. The CDR3 is 15 amino acids. The germline V gene has CDR1 SGHRS and CDR2 YFSETQ. CDR3 in amino acids: CASSFLAGARDEQFF. The CDR3 DNA follows: TGCGCCAGCAGCTTCCTAGCGGGAGCTCGCGATGAGCAGTTCTTC.

The chain has TRBV5-4 and TRBJ1-6, with D possibly TRBD1 on 5 matching bases. Germline values: CDR1 SGHNT, CDR2 YYREEE (reference sequence). V was pared by 0 bases and J by 10 bases, with 11 bases between. The CDR3 length is 14 residues. The CDR3 DNA sequence: TGTGCCAGCAGCTTGGAGGGGAGTAGATCACCCCTCCACTTT. Translated, it gives CASSLEGSRSPLHF.